The 15 T cell receptor beta chains presented below share a single source sample, sequenced in a study of blood T cells in healthy people across ages. Next came a second PCR, run for about 7 to 11 cycles, which used a sample-barcoded 5' primer along with a J-beta primer mix. TCRdb reprocessed the 5' RACE reads with MiXCR, giving one entry per CDR3 protein. The table includes 1.5 million to 2 million distinct CDR3 sequences, 30% to 40% detected once. The specimen sequenced was blood. The receptors were sampled from a woman aged 30 to 39 in good health.

The chain combines TRBV4-2 with TRBJ2-7, with D possibly TRBD2 on 5 matching bases. The germline V gene has CDR1 LGHNA and CDR2 YNFKEQ. The CDR3 is 15 residues long. V was pared by 0 bases and J by 2 bases, with 11 bases between. The CDR3 loop reads CASSQEYGLAYEQYF. The CDR3 DNA follows: TGTGCCAGCAGCCAAGAGTATGGACTCGCCTACGAGCAGTACTTC.

This clonotype was seen a few times. The chain employs TRBV20-1 and TRBJ2-2; 12 nucleotides line up with TRBD2. Germline V lookup: CDR1 DFQATT, CDR2 SNEGSKA (reference sequence). The CDR3 runs 15 residues. V shed 6 bases and J 5 bases; nucleotides not matched to a gene: 7. The CDR3 nucleotides are TGCAGTGCCTTTCTAGCGGGAGGGCCGACCGGGGAGCTGTTTTTT. Its protein is CSAFLAGGPTGELFF.

The rearrangement uses TRBV4-1 and TRBJ1-4; D call uncertain. The V end was cut by 4 bases, the J end by 4 bases, with 13 bases between. Germline V gene sequence: CDR1 MGHRA, CDR2 YSYEKL. The CDR3 is 15 residues long. CDR3 in DNA: TGCGCCAGCAGCCTCCTGAGGCGGGTTAATGAAAAACTGTTTTTT. It yields the protein CASSLLRRVNEKLFF.

The chain employs TRBV28 and TRBJ1-1; 7 bases agree with TRBD1. With V trimmed by 5 bases and J by 1 base, 7 bases remained unmatched. CDR3 size: 15 residues. Per germline, CDR1 MDHEN and CDR2 SYDVKM. The CDR3 DNA sequence: TGTGCCAGCAGTATAGGGGGCAGAAAGAACACTGAAGCTTTCTTT. Amino acids: CASSIGGRKNTEAFF.

This clonotype was seen repeatedly, ten times or more. This chain connects TRBV7-2 to TRBJ2-5; 9 bases line up with TRBD2. The V and J ends lost 1 base and 4 bases, in that order; junction bases with no gene match: 4. The CDR3 length is 15 residues. Germline V gene sequence: CDR1 SGHTA, CDR2 FQGNSA. The CDR3 loop reads CASSLGGRAGETQYF. CDR3 nucleotides: TGTGCCAGCAGCTTAGGCGGGAGGGCCGGAGAGACCCAGTACTTC. Full variable domain (outside the CDR3, taken from reference TRBV7-2 and TRBJ2-5): GAGVSQSPSNKVTEKGKDVELRCDPISGHTALYWYRQSLGQGLEFLIYFQGNSAPDKSGLPSDRFSAERTGGSVSTLTIQRTQQEDSAVYLCASSLGGRAGETQYFGPGTRLLVL.

There are a few counts of this clonotype. V is TRBV6-6 and J is TRBJ1-2, with TRBD1 as a possible D gene (5 bases). Germline values: CDR1 MNHNY, CDR2 SVGAGI (reference sequence). The CDR3 loop spans 13 amino acids. With 4 bases removed from V and 4 bases from J, the gap between germline ends came to 10 bases. The CDR3 DNA sequence: TGTGCCAGCAGTTCGACAGTGGGCTATGGCTACACCTTC. It codes for CASSSTVGYGYTF.

This clonotype was counted a few times. This rearrangement joins TRBV10-3 to TRBJ2-1, with 7 bases identical to TRBD2. The CDR3 is made up of 13 amino acids. Germline V gene data show CDR1 as ENHRY and CDR2 as SYGVKD. V lost 10 bases, J lost 6 bases, and 9 bases stayed unmatched. Written as DNA, the CDR3 is TGTGCCACCACAACGGGGGGAAGCAATGAGCAGTTCTTC. This sequence encodes CATTTGGSNEQFF.

The rearrangement uses TRBV5-1 and TRBJ1-2; possible D gene TRBD1, 6 bases. The germline CDR1 and CDR2 sequences are SGHRS and YFSETQ. Between the trimmed V and J ends, which lost 7 bases and 8 bases, there was a span of 15 bases. The CDR3 totals 12 residues. Here the CDR3 DNA reads TGCGCCAGCGGAGGGGGTTCGGGCGGCTACACCTTC. Translation gives CASGGGSGGYTF.

In this sample, this clonotype turned up a few times. The chain recombines TRBV14 with TRBJ2-3; 7 positions agree with TRBD2. V was pared by 4 bases and J by 5 bases, with 9 bases of the junction left unmatched. The CDR3 extends over 15 amino acids. Germline assignment: CDR1 SGHDN and CDR2 FVKESK. The CDR3 region has the DNA TGTGCCAGCAGCCGTACAGCGGGGAGCCTAGATACGCAGTATTTT. The encoded protein is CASSRTAGSLDTQYF.

This clonotype came up a few times. For the CDR3, the DNA is TGTGCCAGCGGCCCCGGACAGGGGATATACGAGCAGTACTTC. As protein: CASGPGQGIYEQYF. The chain is built from TRBV3-1 and TRBJ2-7, with 9 bases that match TRBD1. The CDR3 totals 14 residues. Losses at the gene ends were 8 bases for V and 4 bases for J; bases not matched to a gene: 9. Germline CDR1 reads LGHDT; CDR2 reads YNNKEL (reference sequence).

The chain uses TRBV3-1 and TRBJ2-5, with D possibly being TRBD1 (5 bases). The CDR3 extends over 14 amino acids. Trimming pared 5 bases from V and 4 bases from J, leaving 14 bases between. Germline-derived CDR1 and CDR2 are LGHDT and YNNKEL (reference sequence). The CDR3 DNA sequence: TGTGCCAGCAGCAAACGCAGGGTAGGAGAGACCCAGTACTTC. Protein product: CASSKRRVGETQYF.

Concerning this clonotype itself: This may be a read error, as it is one base from a much larger clone. The chain couples TRBV5-8 to TRBJ2-1; TRBD2 might be the D (5 bases). In germline, CDR1 is SGHTS, CDR2 YDEGEE. V was shortened by 4 bases and J by 2 bases, with 13 bases between the two germline ends. The CDR3 sequence is 15 residues long. CDR3 region: CASSARGSPYNEQFF. The CDR3 DNA is TGTGCCAGCAGCGCCCGGGGTAGCCCCTACAATGAGCAGTTCTTC.

The CDR3 here is CASSVEDSGGYQETQYF. The CDR3 nucleotides are TGTGCCAGCAGCGTAGAGGATAGCGGGGGATACCAAGAGACCCAGTACTTC. The gene calls are TRBV9 and TRBJ2-5; 9 positions agree with TRBD2. Per the germline V gene, CDR1 is SGDLS and CDR2 is YYNGEE. The CDR3 is made up of 17 amino acids. V dropped 0 bases and J dropped 0; count of bases not matched to a gene: 6. Full variable domain (rest looked up from reference TRBV9 and TRBJ2-5): DSGVTQTPKHLITATGQRVTLRCSPRSGDLSVYWYQQSLDQGLQFLIQYYNGEERAKGNILERFSAQQFPDLHSELNLSSLELGDSALYFCASSVEDSGGYQETQYFGPGTRLLVL.

The chain couples TRBV4-1 to TRBJ2-6; a possible D gene is TRBD1 (6 bases). CDR1 is MGHRA, CDR2 YSYEKL, per germline. The CDR3 contains 17 residues. V shed 8 bases and J shed 4 bases, with 21 bases lying between them. CDR3 nucleotides: TGCGCCAGCTCCATCCCGGGACACCTTACGGGGGCCAACGTCCTGACTTTC. It specifies CASSIPGHLTGANVLTF.

This clonotype was found a few times. V usage is TRBV27 and J usage is TRBJ2-7; D call uncertain. The CDR3 spans 13 residues. Per germline, CDR1 MNHEY and CDR2 SMNVEV (reference sequence). The V and J ends lost 3 bases and 5 bases respectively, with 11 bases between them. CDR3 sequence: CASSLFILHEQYF. Here the CDR3 DNA reads TGTGCCAGCAGTTTGTTTATCCTCCACGAGCAGTACTTC.